Listed below are T cell receptor beta chains from one sample, sequenced in a study of cytomegalovirus exposure and HLA in healthy donors. TCRdb's copy holds only in-frame clones and misses some; the assay was immunoSEQ multiplex PCR. With around 200,000 clones in the sample, the ten largest clones hold over 0.75%. Sequenced input: PBMCs. The receptors originated from a woman in her 30s in good health and CMV-seropositive. CDR3s include the opening cysteine and the closing phenylalanine or tryptophan. A D gene is named only where the DNA matches it firmly.

d_gene,j_gene,v_gene,CDR3nt,CDR3aa
TRBD1,TRBJ1-5,TRBV7-2,TGTGCCAGCAGCTTAGCAGGACAGGGCAATCAGCCCCAGCATTTT,CASSLAGQGNQPQHF
TRBD1,TRBJ2-2,TRBV6-1,TGTGCCAGCATGGTACAGGGGTTTGACACCGGGGAGCTGTTTTTT,CASMVQGFDTGELFF
TRBD1,TRBJ2-7,TRBV5-1,TGCGCCAGCAGCTCCGGACAGGGTGTAACCTACGAGCAGTACTTC,CASSSGQGVTYEQYF
-,TRBJ2-7,TRBV7-9,TGTGCCAGCAGCTTAGGAGGGTATAGCTCCTACGAGCAGTACTTC,CASSLGGYSSYEQYF
-,TRBJ2-2,TRBV27,TGTGCCAGCAGTAAACTAGGGATAAACACCGGGGAGCTGTTTTTT,CASSKLGINTGELFF
-,TRBJ2-7,TRBV4-1,TGCGCCAGCAGCCAACCAATAGCATTTGGCTACGAGCAGTACTTC,CASSQPIAFGYEQYF
-,TRBJ1-2,TRBV11-2,TGTGCCAGCAGCTTAGATCGGGTCGGCTACACCTTC,CASSLDRVGYTF
TRBD1,TRBJ2-5,TRBV7-8,TGTGCCAGCAGCTTATTGGACAGGCCGGAAGAGACCCAGTACTTC,CASSLLDRPEETQYF
TRBD1,TRBJ1-2,TRBV27,TGTGCCAGCAGTCCCCTGGACAGGAACTATGGCTACACCTTC,CASSPLDRNYGYTF
-,TRBJ1-5,TRBV6-1,TGTGCCAGCAGTGAAGGGCCCAATCAGCCCCAGCATTTT,CASSEGPNQPQHF
-,TRBJ2-7,TRBV7-2,TGTGCCAGCAGCTTACACGCGGGTTTGTCCTACGAGCAGTACTTC,CASSLHAGLSYEQYF
-,TRBJ1-2,TRBV19,TGTGCCAGTAGTATAGCCCCCGACACGATTTACTATGGCTACACCTTC,CASSIAPDTIYYGYTF
TRBD1,TRBJ1-1,TRBV5-1,TGCGCCAGCAGCTTGGGGGCCTTACTAGGACAGGGGAACACTGAAGCTTTCTTT,CASSLGALLGQGNTEAFF
TRBD2,TRBJ2-1,TRBV4-1,TGCGCCAGCAGCCACCCTAGCGGGGACAATGAGCAGTTCTTC,CASSHPSGDNEQFF
-,TRBJ1-1,TRBV27,TGTGCCAGCAGTAGGGACAAGATCACTGAAGCTTTCTTT,CASSRDKITEAFF
-,TRBJ1-2,TRBV5-1,TGCGCCAGCAGCCCTGCATCGGTAACTAACTATGGCTACACCTTC,CASSPASVTNYGYTF
TRBD1,TRBJ1-3,TRBV5-1,TGCGCCAGCAGCTTGGGACAGGGGCCCTCTGGAAACACCATATATTTT,CASSLGQGPSGNTIYF
TRBD1,TRBJ1-1,TRBV5-1,TGCGCCAGCAGCTTGGGAGGAGGGACAGCAGCAGCTTTCTTT,CASSLGGGTAAAFF
-,TRBJ1-2,TRBV5-1,TGCGCCAGCAGCTTGGACAGGGATGGTTATGGCTACACCTTC,CASSLDRDGYGYTF
-,TRBJ2-7,TRBV28,TGTGCCAGCAGTTTGTCGGCAGGGCCCTCCTACGAGCAGTACTTC,CASSLSAGPSYEQYF
-,TRBJ1-3,TRBV10-3,TGTGCCATCAGTCTGGACAGCGGAAACACCATATATTTT,CAISLDSGNTIYF
TRBD1,TRBJ2-1,TRBV5-1,TGCGCCAGCAGCTCGCAGGGGGCGCAGGGCTATGAGCAGTTCTTC,CASSSQGAQGYEQFF
TRBD1,TRBJ1-1,TRBV5-8,TGTGCCAGCAGCTTCGGACAGGTGAACACTGAAGCTTTCTTT,CASSFGQVNTEAFF
-,TRBJ2-5,TRBV7-2,TGTGCCAGTAGCTTAGCTGTCGTAGAGACCCAGTACTTC,CASSLAVVETQYF
TRBD1,TRBJ2-1,TRBV6-4,TGTGCCAGCAAACCGGGACAGGGTGCGCGTGAGCAGTTCTTC,CASKPGQGAREQFF
TRBD1,TRBJ2-6,TRBV18,TGTGCCAGCTCACCGGGGACAGGGGGCAGTGGGGCCAACGTCCTGACTTTC,CASSPGTGGSGANVLTF
TRBD1,TRBJ2-5,TRBV6-1,TGTGCCAGCAGTGAAGTGGGACAGGGGGTAGGAGAGACCCAGTACTTC,CASSEVGQGVGETQYF
-,TRBJ1-2,TRBV18,TGTGCCAGCTCACGAGGGGGAGACCTACGGGACGGCGGAGGAAACACCTTC,CASSRGGDLRDGGGNTF
-,TRBJ1-1,TRBV6-5,TGTGCCAGCGAGAATCGAGGGAACACTGAAGCTTTCTTT,CASENRGNTEAFF